This entry describes one T cell receptor beta chain. The antigen remains undetermined. The data belong to a study of CXCR3-negative and CXCR3-positive naive CD8 T cells. Study-level background: Collectively, the libraries yielded about 135 million TRB reads in total, at about 1.5 +/- 0.3 million per library. Notes on the study in general: Post-cryopreservation CXCR3 expression was partly diminished, and the bulk of assays employed fresh PBMCs. In naive cells, CXCR3-negative and CXCR3-positive subsets had similar TRBV-TRBJ usage; memory cells differed. The TRB CDR3s that CXCR3-positive naive cells carried were more hydrophobic than those of CXCR3-negative naive cells.

Libraries of TRB cDNA were made by 5' RACE and carried UMIs. After re-calling the 5' RACE reads, TCRdb lists one entry per CDR3 protein, DNA absent. Its clone listing holds 35,000 to 55,000 distinct CDR3 sequences. The source of this sequence is a human donor in good health. Some clones in this sample may be carry-over from other donors' samples. The sequenced sample consisted of naive CXCR3- CD8+ T cells from blood. Subset denoted: CD45RO-CCR7+CD27+CD95- naive CD8+ T cells lacking CXCR3 (TNR3-).

The CDR3 region is CASSLGTESYEQYF. The chain has TRBV4-3 and TRBJ2-7; TCRdb's D call of TRBD1 is untestable without DNA. The CDR3 is 14 amino acids. Looked up from germline, CDR1 is LGHNA and CDR2 is YSLEER.